This T cell receptor (beta chain) came from a study of T cells after posttransplantation cyclophosphamide. The study, taken as a whole, reports: Blood and skin or GI T cell repertoires showed limited TRB overlap.

Only in-frame clones appear in the TCRdb table, and some are missing; sequencing was by immunoSEQ multiplex PCR. The sample gives around 3,000 clones, about 66% of which show up once; 26% is in the top ten. The CDR3 runs 15 residues. Germline V CDR1 and CDR2: MNHEY, SMNVEV (reference sequence). The V gene lost 1 base and the J gene lost 11 bases, with 20 bases spanning the gap. Relative to its sample, this clone is medium-sized (0.01 to 0.1%). Its antigen remains unknown. The sequencing input was memory CD8+ T cells sorted from blood. The gene calls are TRBV27 and TRBJ1-1; perhaps TRBD1 as D (6 bases). The TCR sequence derives from a woman aged 25-40 years in good health and a related stem cell transplant donor. Here the CDR3 reads CASSLYSGAIQGAFF. The CDR3 nucleotides are TGTGCCAGCAGTTTATACTCAGGGGCCATCCAAGGGGCTTTCTTT.